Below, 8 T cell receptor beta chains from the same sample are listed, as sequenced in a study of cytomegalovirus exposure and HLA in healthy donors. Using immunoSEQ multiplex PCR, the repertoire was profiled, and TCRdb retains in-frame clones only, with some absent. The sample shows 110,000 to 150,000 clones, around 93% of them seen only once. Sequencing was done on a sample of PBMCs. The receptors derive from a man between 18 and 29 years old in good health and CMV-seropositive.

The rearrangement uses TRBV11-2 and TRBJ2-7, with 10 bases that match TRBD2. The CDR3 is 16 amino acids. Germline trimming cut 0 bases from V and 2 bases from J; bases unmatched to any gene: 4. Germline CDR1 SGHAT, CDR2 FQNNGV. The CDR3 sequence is CASSLESTSGPYEQYF. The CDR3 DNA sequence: TGTGCCAGCAGCTTAGAGTCGACTAGCGGGCCCTACGAGCAGTACTTC.

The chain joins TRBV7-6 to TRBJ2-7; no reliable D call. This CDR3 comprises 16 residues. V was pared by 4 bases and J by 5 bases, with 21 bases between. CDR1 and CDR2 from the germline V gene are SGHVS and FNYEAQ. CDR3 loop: CASSSVAALLPNEQYF. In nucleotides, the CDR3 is TGTGCCAGCAGCTCCGTAGCAGCGCTCTTACCTAACGAGCAGTACTTC.

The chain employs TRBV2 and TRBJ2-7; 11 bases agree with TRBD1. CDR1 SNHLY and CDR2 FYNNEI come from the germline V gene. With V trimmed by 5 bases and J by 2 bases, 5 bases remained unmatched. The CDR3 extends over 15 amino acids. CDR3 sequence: CASSSPGQGAYEQYF. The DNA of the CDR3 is TGTGCCAGCAGTTCACCGGGACAGGGGGCCTACGAGCAGTACTTC.

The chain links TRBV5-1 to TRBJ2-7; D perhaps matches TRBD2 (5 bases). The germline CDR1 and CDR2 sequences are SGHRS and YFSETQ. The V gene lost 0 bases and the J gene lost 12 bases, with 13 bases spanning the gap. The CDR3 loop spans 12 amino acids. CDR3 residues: CASSLAGVGPYF. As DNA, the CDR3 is TGCGCCAGCAGCTTGGCCGGGGTCGGCCCGTACTTC.

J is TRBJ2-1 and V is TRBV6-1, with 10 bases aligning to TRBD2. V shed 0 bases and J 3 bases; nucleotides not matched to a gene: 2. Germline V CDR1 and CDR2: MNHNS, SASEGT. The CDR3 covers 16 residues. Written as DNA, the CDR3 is TGTGCCAGCAGTGAAGCACGGACTAGCGGCTACAATGAGCAGTTCTTC. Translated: CASSEARTSGYNEQFF.

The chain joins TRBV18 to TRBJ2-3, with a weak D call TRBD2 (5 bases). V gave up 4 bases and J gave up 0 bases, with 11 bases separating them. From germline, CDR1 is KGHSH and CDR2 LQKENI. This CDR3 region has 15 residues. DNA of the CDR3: TGTGCCAGCTCACTGTCCGAGCGGAGCACAGATACGCAGTATTTT. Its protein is CASSLSERSTDTQYF.

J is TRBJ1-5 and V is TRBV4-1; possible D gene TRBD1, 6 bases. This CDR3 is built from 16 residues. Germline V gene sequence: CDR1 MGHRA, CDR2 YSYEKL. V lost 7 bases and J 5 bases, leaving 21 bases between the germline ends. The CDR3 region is CASNQDIRDKYQPQHF. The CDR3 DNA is TGCGCCAGCAACCAGGATATCCGGGACAAATATCAGCCCCAGCATTTT.

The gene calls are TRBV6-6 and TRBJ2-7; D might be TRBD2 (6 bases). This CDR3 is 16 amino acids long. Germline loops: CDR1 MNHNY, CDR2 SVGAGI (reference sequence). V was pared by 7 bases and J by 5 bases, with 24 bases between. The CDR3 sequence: CASTTLYVLASNEQYF. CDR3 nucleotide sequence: TGTGCCAGCACCACACTCTACGTTCTAGCGTCCAACGAGCAGTACTTC.